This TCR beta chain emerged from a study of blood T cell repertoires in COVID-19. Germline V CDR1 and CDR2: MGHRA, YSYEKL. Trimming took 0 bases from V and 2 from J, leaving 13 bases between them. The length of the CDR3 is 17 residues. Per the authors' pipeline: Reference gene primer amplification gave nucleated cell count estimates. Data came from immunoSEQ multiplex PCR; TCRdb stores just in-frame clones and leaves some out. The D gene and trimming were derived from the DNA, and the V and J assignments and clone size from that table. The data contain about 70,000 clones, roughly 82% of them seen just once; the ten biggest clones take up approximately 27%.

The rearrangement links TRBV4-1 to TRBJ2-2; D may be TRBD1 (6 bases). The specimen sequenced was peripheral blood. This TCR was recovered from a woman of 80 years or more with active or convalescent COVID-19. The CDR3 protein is CASSQDTAGANTGELFF. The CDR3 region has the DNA TGCGCCAGCAGCCAAGATACGGCAGGGGCAAACACCGGGGAGCTGTTTTTT.